One TCR beta chain is described in this entry. As handled by the study authors: From reference gene primer amplification, estimates of nucleated cell counts were derived. Assay: immunoSEQ multiplex PCR; the TCRdb copy retains only in-frame clones and omits some. That table supplies the V and J calls and clone size; D and trimming were determined from the DNA. The data hold fewer than 300,000 clones, with 75% to 95% observed a single time. The sample comes from a study of blood T cell repertoires in COVID-19. Cohort assignment relied on participant-reported clinical history. The CDR3 totals 16 residues. From germline, CDR1 is MDHEN and CDR2 SYDVKM. V lost 5 bases, J lost 2 bases, and 16 bases lay in between.

Sequencing was carried out using PBMCs or T cells enriched from blood (not recorded which). V gene TRBV28 combines with J gene TRBJ2-4; no reliable D call. The receptor comes from a woman younger than 45 who had recovered from COVID-19. CDR3 region: CASSLSVSPSKNIQYF. CDR3 sequence (DNA): TGTGCCAGCAGTCTCTCGGTAAGCCCATCCAAAAACATTCAGTACTTC.